Each of the 13 T cell receptor beta chains below was sequenced from the same sample in a study of T cells after somatic rescue of genetic block (TCRdb year 2020). Library prep was done by the immunoSEQ multiplex PCR assay. What TCRdb holds here is the immuneACCESS table cut down to in-frame rearrangements. Part of the clones is not present; checked against another copy, under half of the missing clones reflect an unresolved V gene, and the others are unexplained. The sample yields 70,000 or so clones; around 92% were counted once. The top ten constitute 2.5% to 3.5% of the sample. The sequencing input was peripheral blood mononuclear cells (PBMCs). These TCRs come from a man in his forties or fifties.

The chain uses TRBV14 and TRBJ2-7, with D unresolved. Deletions cut 1 base from V and 0 bases from J, with 7 bases between. There are 14 residues in the CDR3. The germline CDR1 and CDR2 sequences are SGHDN and FVKESK. The CDR3 DNA reads TGTGCCAGCAGCCAAGTTTTCAGCTCCTACGAGCAGTACTTC. Residues: CASSQVFSSYEQYF.

The V and J genes are TRBV7-2 and TRBJ2-2; D possibly uses TRBD1 or TRBD2 (5 bases each). CDR3 length: 16 amino acids. V dropped 1 base and J dropped 0 bases, with 9 bases sitting between them. CDR1 is SGHTA and CDR2 is FQGNSA in the germline V gene. Here the CDR3 reads CASSLGPGPNTGELFF. The CDR3 DNA reads as TGTGCCAGCAGCTTAGGTCCGGGGCCGAACACCGGGGAGCTGTTTTTT. Filled out from reference TRBV7-2 and TRBJ2-2, the complete variable domain reads GAGVSQSPSNKVTEKGKDVELRCDPISGHTALYWYRQSLGQGLEFLIYFQGNSAPDKSGLPSDRFSAERTGGSVSTLTIQRTQQEDSAVYLCASSLGPGPNTGELFFGEGSRLTVL.

DNA of the CDR3: TGTGCCAGCAGAGATCCCCGGACAGTAACGAACACTGAAGCTTTCTTT. Its translation is CASRDPRTVTNTEAFF. The chain has TRBV28 and TRBJ1-1; the D gene is possibly TRBD1 (6 bases). The ends were cut back, 6 bases at V and 1 base at J, with 18 bases in the middle. This CDR3 is 16 amino acids long. Germline CDR1 MDHEN, CDR2 SYDVKM. The full variable domain, in which reference TRBV28 and TRBJ1-1 provide the parts outside the CDR3, is DVKVTQSSRYLVKRTGEKVFLECVQDMDHENMFWYRQDPGLGLRLIYFSYDVKMKEKGDIPEGYSVSREKKERFSLILESASTNQTSMYLCASRDPRTVTNTEAFFGQGTRLTVV.

The V and J genes are TRBV2 and TRBJ2-7; D might be TRBD1 (5 bases). Trimming cost V 3 bases and J 4 bases, with 7 bases left between them. The CDR3 is 12 residues long. Germline-derived CDR1 and CDR2 are SNHLY and FYNNEI. The CDR3 coding sequence is TGTGCCAGCAGTGAGGACACTTACGAGCAGTACTTC. Its protein product is CASSEDTYEQYF.

The chain has TRBV7-8 and TRBJ1-4; 9 bases map to TRBD1. Looked up from germline, CDR1 is SGHVS and CDR2 is FQNEAQ. The CDR3 runs to 14 residues. V lost 1 base to trimming and J lost 12 bases; unmatched junction nucleotides: 6. CDR3 in DNA: TGTGCCAGCAGCTTAGTTGGACAGGGGTCGGAACTGTTTTTT. This gives the protein CASSLVGQGSELFF.

The chain employs TRBV25-1 and TRBJ2-3; 9 bases are a match to TRBD1. J lost 2 bases, V lost 5 bases, and 5 bases had no gene match. The CDR3 totals 15 residues. Germline loops: CDR1 MGHDK, CDR2 SYGVNS. CDR3 loop: CASSRTGVFTDTQYF. The CDR3 DNA reads as TGTGCCAGCAGTCGGACAGGGGTTTTCACAGATACGCAGTATTTT.

The chain couples TRBV7-9 to TRBJ2-1; 7 bases are a match to TRBD2. Germline V gene lookup returns CDR1 SEHNR and CDR2 FQNEAQ (reference sequence). The CDR3 is made up of 16 amino acids. V shed 3 bases and J 3 bases; nucleotides not matched to a gene: 8. The CDR3 sequence: CASSLQRDANYNEQFF. The DNA for the CDR3 is TGTGCCAGCAGCTTGCAGCGGGACGCCAACTACAATGAGCAGTTCTTC.

This chain joins TRBV19 and TRBJ2-7; the match to TRBD2 covers 7 bases. The V and J ends lost 3 bases and 2 bases, in that order; junction bases with no gene match: 1. Germline CDR1 LNHDA, CDR2 SQIVND (reference sequence). CDR3 length: 13 residues. CDR3 in DNA: TGTGCCAGTAGTATTACTAGCGCCTACGAGCAGTACTTC. It codes for CASSITSAYEQYF. The whole variable domain, remainder taken from reference TRBV19 and TRBJ2-7, is DGGITQSPKYLFRKEGQNVTLSCEQNLNHDAMYWYRQDPGQGLRLIYYSQIVNDFQKGDIAEGYSVSREKKESFPLTVTSAQKNPTAFYLCASSITSAYEQYFGPGTRLTVT.

The V gene is TRBV7-2, the J gene TRBJ2-7; D is unresolved. The CDR3 runs to 11 residues. Germline V gives CDR1 SGHTA, CDR2 FQGNSA. V lost 5 bases and J lost 0, with 2 bases in between. CDR3 coding DNA: TGTGCCAGCAGCCGCTCCTACGAGCAGTACTTC. Translated, it gives CASSRSYEQYF.

The rearrangement uses TRBV6-1 and TRBJ1-4; TRBD1 might be the D (6 bases). Trimming took off 7 bases at V and 0 bases at J, with 9 bases between the two ends. This CDR3 spans 14 amino acids. Germline values: CDR1 MNHNS, CDR2 SASEGT. The CDR3 DNA reads as TGTGCCAGCACCACAGGGCCAACTAATGAAAAACTGTTTTTT. It yields the protein CASTTGPTNEKLFF.

In its sample, this clone was seen once. The chain recombines TRBV25-1 with TRBJ2-5; 12 bases map to TRBD1. The CDR3 runs 17 residues. The trim removed 4 bases at V and 5 bases at J, leaving 11 bases unmatched. CDR1 MGHDK and CDR2 SYGVNS come from the germline V gene. The DNA for the CDR3 is TGTGCCAGCAGTGGACCCGGGACAGGGGGCGCCGGGGAGACCCAGTACTTC. Its protein product is CASSGPGTGGAGETQYF.

This clone has only one observation. This sequence joins TRBV7-2 and TRBJ1-1; D call uncertain. V lost 1 base, J lost 1 base, and 7 bases lay in between. This CDR3 is built from 14 residues. Germline values: CDR1 SGHTA, CDR2 FQGNSA. The CDR3 DNA reads TGTGCCAGCAGCTTAGTCACAGCGAACACTGAAGCTTTCTTT. This gives the protein CASSLVTANTEAFF.

This clone turned up a few times. J is TRBJ1-2 and V is TRBV30, with D perhaps matching TRBD1 (5 bases). Trimming pared 2 bases from V and 5 bases from J, leaving 12 bases between. Germline V CDR1 and CDR2: GTSNPN, SVGIG (reference sequence). The CDR3 length is 13 residues. The CDR3 spells CAWSTGGVYGYTF. In DNA, the CDR3 is TGTGCCTGGAGTACAGGAGGGGTTTATGGCTACACCTTC.